This T cell receptor beta chain appears in the sequencing data of a study of blood T cells in healthy people across ages. The junction had 9 bases not matched to a gene; V was cut back by 2 bases and J by 1 base. This CDR3 is built from 17 residues. Germline values: CDR1 MNHNY, CDR2 SVGAGI (reference sequence). A second about 7 to 11 cycle PCR used barcoded and J-beta primers. Every cDNA molecule bore a tag from a template-switch adaptor containing 12 random nucleotides. TCRdb passed the 5' RACE reads through MiXCR, listing each CDR3 protein once. This table has some 1,500,000 distinct CDR3 sequences, around 40% appearing once.

V and J are TRBV6-6 and TRBJ2-3; 7 nucleotides match TRBD2. The sample consisted of blood. This TCR derives from a woman aged 18-30 years in good health. CDR3 in DNA: TGTGCCAGCAGTTACCGTGCGGCGGGAGTTGGCACAGATACGCAGTATTTT. This gives the protein CASSYRAAGVGTDTQYF.